What follows is one T cell receptor (beta chain) and its context. As yet, its antigen is unknown. This entry comes from a study of T cell responses to AZD1222 COVID-19 vaccine. The germline V gene encodes CDR1 LNHDA and CDR2 SQIVND (reference sequence). The CDR3 totals 11 residues. V lost 7 bases to trimming and J lost 5 bases, with 8 bases between them. Profiled with immunoSEQ multiplex PCR; TCRdb holds only in-frame clones, not every one. The data show about 140,000 clones, 85% to 95% seen once. Findings and limits, study-wide: In all cases, repertoires were sampled only after the peak T cell response. Donors were mostly white British, more females; clonal diversity possibly underestimated. CD4 TCRs linked to vaccination spanned spike, dominating at 160-218 and 743-854. Only a handful of AZD1222 recipients were seropositive at baseline.

The sequence came from an adult in good health. The chain carries TRBV19 and TRBJ1-1; no clear D. The material sequenced was peripheral blood, taken on day 0 of MenACWY control vaccination. The CDR3 DNA follows: TGTGCCAGTACAAGGAGGACTGAAGCTTTCTTT. Translated, it gives CASTRRTEAFF.